This TCR beta chain was sequenced in a study of cytomegalovirus exposure and HLA in healthy donors. In the study overall: A prior study identified roughly 110 million unique TCR beta sequences from 190 million or so T cells.

For this clone: Its antigen remains unidentified.

Study-level results: Segments of the TCR beta V type were, in most cases, productive about 87% or about 30% of the time in an earlier analysis. There was a cluster of highly shared sequence variants that was likely a sequencing artifact.

The study ran its PCR with 60 Vbeta and 13 Jbeta primers. The repertoire was sequenced with immunoSEQ multiplex PCR; TCRdb's copy has only in-frame clones and lacks some. The top ten clones hold just over 2% of a sample with 150,000 to 200,000 clones, 81% of them seen once. V was pared by 5 bases and J by 4 bases, with 11 bases between. The germline V gene has CDR1 MNHEY and CDR2 SVGAGI. The CDR3 consists of 13 residues. This chain joins TRBV6-5 and TRBJ1-1, with unresolved D. The TCR comes from a woman aged 18 to 35 in good health and CMV-seropositive. The material sequenced was PBMCs. The CDR3 sequence: CASSEPGSTEAFF. The CDR3 region has the DNA TGTGCCAGCAGTGAACCAGGCAGCACTGAAGCTTTCTTT.